Presented here are 10 T cell receptor beta chains from one specimen sequenced in a study of cytomegalovirus exposure and HLA in healthy donors. Primers for the PCR totalled 60 Vbeta and 13 Jbeta. Repertoires were generated with immunoSEQ multiplex PCR, while TCRdb's copy carries only in-frame clones and drops some. This table holds under 200,000 clones, 60% to 85% found once. Sequenced input: PBMCs. Source of these receptors: a woman in her forties or fifties in good health and CMV-seropositive.

The chain links TRBV10-2 to TRBJ2-7; 9 bases map to TRBD1. The germline gives CDR1 WSHSY, CDR2 SAAADI. The CDR3 has 14 amino acids. V shed 8 bases, J shed 2 bases, and the junction held 7 bases outside the gene matches. CDR3 residues: CASGGTGIPYEQYF. The CDR3 nucleotides are TGCGCCAGCGGAGGGACAGGGATTCCCTACGAGCAGTACTTC.

The chain employs TRBV10-3 and TRBJ2-3, with TRBD1 identical over 12 bases. Per the germline V gene, CDR1 is ENHRY and CDR2 is SYGVKD. J gave up 0 bases and V 6 bases, and 13 bases lay outside the gene matches. This CDR3 is 19 amino acids long. CDR3 in amino acids: CAIRPGQGARSSSTDTQYF. CDR3 DNA sequence: TGTGCCATCAGACCGGGACAGGGGGCGAGGTCCTCTAGCACAGATACGCAGTATTTT.

CDR3 DNA: TGCGCCAGCAGCCCCGGACAGGGTAAAAATTCACCCCTCCACTTT. Its protein product is CASSPGQGKNSPLHF. The chain combines TRBV4-3 with TRBJ1-6, with TRBD1 matching over 8 bases. Unmatched junction bases numbered 6, after V lost 4 bases and J lost 7 bases. The CDR3 runs 15 residues. Germline lookup yields CDR1 LGHNA and CDR2 YSLEER.

The rearrangement joins TRBV19 to TRBJ2-5; 10 nucleotides align to TRBD2. The ends lost 1 base at V and 5 bases at J; junction bases unmatched: 7. From germline, CDR1 is LNHDA and CDR2 SQIVND (reference sequence). The CDR3 runs to 16 residues. This CDR3 is CASSIGSSGRLETQYF. The CDR3 coding sequence is TGTGCCAGTAGTATAGGATCTAGCGGGAGACTGGAGACCCAGTACTTC. Drawing the rest from reference TRBV19 and TRBJ2-5, the complete variable domain is DGGITQSPKYLFRKEGQNVTLSCEQNLNHDAMYWYRQDPGQGLRLIYYSQIVNDFQKGDIAEGYSVSREKKESFPLTVTSAQKNPTAFYLCASSIGSSGRLETQYFGPGTRLLVL.

V is TRBV9 and J is TRBJ2-3, with 9 bases that match TRBD1. Germline V CDR1 and CDR2: SGDLS, YYNGEE. The V and J ends lost 2 bases and 6 bases, in that order; junction bases with no gene match: 10. The CDR3 loop spans 16 amino acids. CDR3: CASSVGTGSMTDTQYF. DNA of the CDR3: TGTGCCAGCAGCGTTGGGACAGGGTCGATGACGGATACGCAGTATTTT.

V and J are TRBV30 and TRBJ2-3; TRBD2 agrees at 8 bases. The V gene end was trimmed by 3 bases and the J gene end by 3 bases; junction bases not matched to a gene: 8. The CDR3 has 15 residues. Germline V gene lookup returns CDR1 GTSNPN and CDR2 SVGIG (reference sequence). The CDR3 loop is CAWSPGGGLTDTQYF. CDR3 in DNA: TGTGCCTGGAGCCCTGGCGGGGGGTTAACAGATACGCAGTATTTT.

The chain combines TRBV4-3 with TRBJ1-4; unclear D gene. Germline V gene data show CDR1 as LGHNA and CDR2 as YSLEER. The CDR3 is made up of 16 amino acids. V was trimmed by 0 bases and J by 6 bases, leaving 14 bases between them. The CDR3 loop reads CASSQDWREGHEKLFF. As DNA, the CDR3 is TGCGCCAGCAGCCAAGATTGGAGAGAGGGCCATGAAAAACTGTTTTTT.

The chain uses TRBV5-5 and TRBJ1-4, with D maybe TRBD1 (6 bases). The CDR3 totals 16 residues. Germline V gene data show CDR1 as SGHKS and CDR2 as YYEKEE (reference sequence). The V end lost 0 bases, the J end lost 6 bases, and 15 bases lay between the germline ends. The CDR3 loop reads CASSLGGRGEHEKLFF. CDR3 DNA sequence: TGTGCCAGCAGCTTGGGAGGCAGGGGCGAACATGAAAAACTGTTTTTT.

This clone has just a few counts. The V call is TRBV11-2, the J call TRBJ1-2, with TRBD1 identical over 10 bases. Per germline, CDR1 SGHAT and CDR2 FQNNGV. The V segment lost 1 base and the J segment 7 bases; nucleotides outside the gene matches: 9. CDR3 length equals 16 residues. The CDR3 here is CASSLAFGTGAGGYTF. CDR3 in DNA: TGTGCCAGCAGCTTAGCGTTCGGGACAGGGGCGGGTGGCTACACCTTC.

This chain uses TRBV6-1 with TRBJ2-1, with TRBD1 matching over 7 bases. The CDR3 runs 15 residues. Per the germline V gene, CDR1 is MNHNS and CDR2 is SASEGT. The V and J ends lost 2 bases and 6 bases, in that order; junction bases with no gene match: 7. This chain's CDR3 is CASSEPGQISNEQFF. The CDR3 nucleotides are TGTGCCAGCAGTGAACCGGGACAGATCTCCAATGAGCAGTTCTTC.